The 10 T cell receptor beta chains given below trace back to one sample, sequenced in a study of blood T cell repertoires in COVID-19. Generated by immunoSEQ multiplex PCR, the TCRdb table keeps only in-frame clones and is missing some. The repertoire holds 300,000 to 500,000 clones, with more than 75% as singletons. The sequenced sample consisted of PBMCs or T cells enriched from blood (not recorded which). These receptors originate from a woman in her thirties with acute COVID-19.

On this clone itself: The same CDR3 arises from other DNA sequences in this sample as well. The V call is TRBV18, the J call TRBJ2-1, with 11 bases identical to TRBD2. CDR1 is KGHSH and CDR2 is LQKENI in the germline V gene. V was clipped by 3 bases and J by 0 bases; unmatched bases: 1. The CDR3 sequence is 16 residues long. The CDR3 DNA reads TGTGCCAGCTCACCCCTAGCGGGGGGCTCCTACAATGAGCAGTTCTTC. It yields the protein CASSPLAGGSYNEQFF. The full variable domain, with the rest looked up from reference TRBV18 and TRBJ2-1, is NAGVMQNPRHLVRRRGQEARLRCSPMKGHSHVYWYRQLPEEGLKFMVYLQKENIIDESGMPKERFSAEFPKEGPSILRIQQVVRGDSAAYFCASSPLAGGSYNEQFFGPGTRLTVL.

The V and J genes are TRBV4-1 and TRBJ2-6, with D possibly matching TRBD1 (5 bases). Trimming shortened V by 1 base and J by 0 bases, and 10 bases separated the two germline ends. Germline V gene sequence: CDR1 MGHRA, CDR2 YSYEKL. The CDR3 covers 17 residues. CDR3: CASSQGQSGSGANVLTF. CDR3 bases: TGCGCCAGCAGCCAAGGACAGAGTGGCTCTGGGGCCAACGTCCTGACTTTC.

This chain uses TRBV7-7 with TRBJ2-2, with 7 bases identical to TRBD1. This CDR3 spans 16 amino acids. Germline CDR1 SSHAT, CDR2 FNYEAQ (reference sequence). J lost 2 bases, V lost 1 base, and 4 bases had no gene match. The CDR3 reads CASSLGDSLNTGELFF. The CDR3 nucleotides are TGTGCCAGCAGCTTAGGGGACAGTCTCAACACCGGGGAGCTGTTTTTT.

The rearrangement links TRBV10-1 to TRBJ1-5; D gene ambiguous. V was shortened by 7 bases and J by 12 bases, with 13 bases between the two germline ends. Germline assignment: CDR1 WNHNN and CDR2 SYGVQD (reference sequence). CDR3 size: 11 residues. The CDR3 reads CASTSGSGQHF. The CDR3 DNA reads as TGCGCCAGCACCTCAGGTTCTGGCCAGCATTTT.

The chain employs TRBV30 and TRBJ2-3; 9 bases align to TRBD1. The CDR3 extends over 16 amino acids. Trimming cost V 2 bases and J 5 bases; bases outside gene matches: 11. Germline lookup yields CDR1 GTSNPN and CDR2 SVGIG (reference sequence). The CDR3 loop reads CAWSSPRGQGIDTQYF. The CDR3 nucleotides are TGTGCCTGGAGTTCCCCCCGGGGACAGGGAATAGATACGCAGTATTTT.

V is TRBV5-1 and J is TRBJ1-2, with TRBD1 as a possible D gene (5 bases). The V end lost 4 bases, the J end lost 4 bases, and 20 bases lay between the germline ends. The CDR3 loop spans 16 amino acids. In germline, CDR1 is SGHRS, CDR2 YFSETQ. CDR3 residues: CASSDSTGVGFYGYTF. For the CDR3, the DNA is TGCGCCAGCAGCGACTCAACGGGGGTTGGTTTCTATGGCTACACCTTC.

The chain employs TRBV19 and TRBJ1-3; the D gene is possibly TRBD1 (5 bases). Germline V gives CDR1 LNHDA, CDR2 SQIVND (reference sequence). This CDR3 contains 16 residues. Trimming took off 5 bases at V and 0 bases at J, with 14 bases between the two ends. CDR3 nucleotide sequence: TGTGCCAGTAGTGTCTACGACAGAGACTCTGGAAACACCATATATTTT. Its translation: CASSVYDRDSGNTIYF. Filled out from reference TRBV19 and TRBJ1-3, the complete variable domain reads DGGITQSPKYLFRKEGQNVTLSCEQNLNHDAMYWYRQDPGQGLRLIYYSQIVNDFQKGDIAEGYSVSREKKESFPLTVTSAQKNPTAFYLCASSVYDRDSGNTIYFGEGSWLTVV.

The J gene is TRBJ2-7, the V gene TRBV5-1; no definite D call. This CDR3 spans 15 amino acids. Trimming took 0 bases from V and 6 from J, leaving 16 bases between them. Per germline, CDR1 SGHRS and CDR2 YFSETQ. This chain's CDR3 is CASSLVSAPFLEQYF. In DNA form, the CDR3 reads TGCGCCAGCAGCTTGGTGAGCGCTCCCTTTCTCGAGCAGTACTTC.

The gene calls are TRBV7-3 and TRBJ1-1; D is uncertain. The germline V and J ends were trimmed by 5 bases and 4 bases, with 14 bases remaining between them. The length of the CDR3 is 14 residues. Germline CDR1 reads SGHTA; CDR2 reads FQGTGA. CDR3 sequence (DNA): TGTGCCAGCAGCCCAGGATGGGGAGGCACTGAAGCTTTCTTT. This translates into CASSPGWGGTEAFF.

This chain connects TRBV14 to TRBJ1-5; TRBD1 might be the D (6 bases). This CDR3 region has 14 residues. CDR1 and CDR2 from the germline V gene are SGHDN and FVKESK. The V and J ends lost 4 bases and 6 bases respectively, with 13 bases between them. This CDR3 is CASSLTGNGQPQHF. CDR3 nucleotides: TGTGCCAGCAGCCTAACAGGGAACGGTCAGCCCCAGCATTTT.